This T cell receptor (beta chain) was sequenced during a study of blood T cell repertoires in COVID-19. The repertoire was sequenced with immunoSEQ multiplex PCR; TCRdb's copy has only in-frame clones and lacks some. Of about 180,000 clones listed, 83% were seen once; the top ten hold more than 1.5%. Germline assignment: CDR1 MNHEY and CDR2 SVGEGT. The CDR3 covers 15 residues. The V gene end was trimmed by 6 bases and the J gene end by 2 bases; junction bases not matched to a gene: 8. Sequencing used peripheral blood. This chain links TRBV6-2 or TRBV6-3 with TRBJ2-7; 9 bases align to TRBD2. The TCR was taken from a human donor in a cohort sampled during active COVID-19. In DNA form, the CDR3 reads TGTGCCAGCAGCCGTCGGAGCGGGGGGCCCTACGAGCAGTACTTC. The encoded protein is CASSRRSGGPYEQYF.